The text below deals with one T cell receptor beta chain. Its antigen is unknown. Deletions cut 5 bases from V and 3 bases from J, with 18 bases between. CDR3 size: 16 residues. CDR1 and CDR2 from the germline V gene are PRHDT and FYEKMQ (reference sequence). This record belongs to a study of T cell responses to AZD1222 COVID-19 vaccine. Study conclusions and caveats: Seropositive AZD1222 recipients at baseline numbered only five or six. Samples come after the peak T cell response, not at day 14.

The assay was immunoSEQ multiplex PCR, and TCRdb's table has in-frame clones only and misses some. The table includes some 150,000 clones, 80% to 95% detected once. The origin of this receptor is an adult who received the AZD1222 COVID-19 vaccine. Material: peripheral blood, obtained 28 days after the second AZD1222 dose. The chain recombines TRBV13 with TRBJ2-3; possibly TRBD1 for D (6 bases). CDR3 in DNA: TGTGCCAGCAGCCCGGGGACACCCGAAGGGACAGATACGCAGTATTTT. Amino acids: CASSPGTPEGTDTQYF.